This T cell receptor beta chain was found in a study of T cells in Graves' hyperthyroidism and ophthalmopathy. As for the study in general: Peripheral blood was collected at initial diagnosis, before any treatment. Points from the study as a whole: Blood also carried most thyroid clonotypes expanded above 0.001. The model forecast ophthalmopathy, anticipating it by a median about 7 months before onset.

Amplified TCR beta CDR3 regions came from RNA transcripts. First-round RT-PCR of the TCR CDR3 relied on the HTBI primer set. TCRdb reanalysed the multiplex PCR reads using MiXCR and keeps one entry per CDR3 protein. The sample lists around 520,000 distinct CDR3 sequences, around 24% occurring once. Each 10 ml fresh peripheral blood draw supplied the PBMCs. Germline V gene lookup returns CDR1 SGDLS and CDR2 YYNGEE. J was trimmed by 7 bases and V by 3 bases; bases with no gene match: 9. This CDR3 spans 14 amino acids. As for this clonotype: What it binds is unknown.

The J gene is TRBJ2-7, the V gene TRBV9; 8 bases match TRBD2. Sequenced: blood. This receptor was taken from a woman under 40 with Graves' ophthalmopathy. The CDR3 bases are TGTGCCAGCAGCGAGACACTAGCGGTGGGAGAGCAGTACTTC. This codes for CASSETLAVGEQYF.